The rows below give T cell receptor beta chains drawn from one sample of a study of T cells after yellow fever vaccination. TCRdb independently ran MiXCR on the 5' RACE reads; one entry per CDR3 protein. The data show about 120,000 distinct CDR3 sequences, with around 15% seen just once and around 46% held by the top ten. The material was CD8+ T cells sorted from PBMCs, obtained 5 days after the yellow fever booster vaccination. These receptors were taken from a man younger than 35 who received the YFV17D yellow fever vaccine. Each CDR3 is given with its conserved first and last residue. D genes are given only for firm matches. Clone size is not always given. Where it is, it says once, few, many or a class for expanded clones.

CDR3nt,CDR3aa,j_gene,d_gene,v_gene,abundance
TGTGCCAGCACCATCGACAGTGCAGATACGCAGTATTTT,CASTIDSADTQYF,TRBJ2-3,NA,TRBV6-2/TRBV6-3,few
TGCGCCAGCAGTGGACTAGCGGGGGCGAATGAGCAGTTCTTC,CASSGLAGANEQFF,TRBJ2-1,TRBD2,TRBV4-3,few
TGTGCCAGCACAGACCGCGGGACAGCCTACTCTGGGGCCAACGTCCTGACTTTC,CASTDRGTAYSGANVLTF,TRBJ2-6,NA,TRBV6-1,few
TGTGCCAGCAGCAATTCGGTGGACCTACACAAGAATACGCAGTATTTT,CASSNSVDLHKNTQYF,TRBJ2-3,NA,TRBV7-3,few
TGTGCCAGCAGCTTGGAAAGGACAGGTTACAATGAGCAGTTCTTC,CASSLERTGYNEQFF,TRBJ2-1,TRBD1,TRBV7-8,many
TGTGCCAGCAGTGTGGGCTTCGGGGAGTACTTC,CASSVGFGEYF,TRBJ2-5,NA,TRBV25-1,NA
TGTGCCAGCAGCCCGCGGGATTTGAGGACCCAAGAGACCCAGTACTTC,CASSPRDLRTQETQYF,TRBJ2-5,NA,TRBV11-2,NA
TGTGCCAGCAGTGCTTACTCTGGAAACACCATATATTTT,CASSAYSGNTIYF,TRBJ1-3,NA,TRBV13,NA
TGTGCCACTTCGCAGGGGATCACTGAAGCTTTCTTT,CATSQGITEAFF,TRBJ1-1,NA,TRBV15,NA
TGTGCCAGCATAGCGGTTTATGAGCAGTTCTTC,CASIAVYEQFF,TRBJ2-1,NA,TRBV6-6,few
TGCGCCAGCGGAGAGAAACAGGGGGCCAGCACTGAAGCTTTCTTT,CASGEKQGASTEAFF,TRBJ1-1,TRBD1,TRBV4-1,few
TGCAGTGCTAGAGATGGATGGGGGAATGGGGAAGCTTTCTTT,CSARDGWGNGEAFF,TRBJ1-1,NA,TRBV20-1,once
TGTGCCATTAGCGGGGGGGCCGCAGATACGCAGTATTTT,CAISGGAADTQYF,TRBJ2-3,TRBD2,TRBV24-1,few
TGTGCCAGCAGCCAAGGGCGGGACCCCGGGGAGCTGTTTTTT,CASSQGRDPGELFF,TRBJ2-2,NA,TRBV3-1,few
TGTGCCAGCAGTTCCCCCTCGGGGTTCGGTCAGCCCCAGCATTTT,CASSSPSGFGQPQHF,TRBJ1-5,NA,TRBV6-6,few
TGCGCCAGCGGGGGGATCGCGGGAGATACGCAGTATTTT,CASGGIAGDTQYF,TRBJ2-3,NA,TRBV4-3,NA
TGCAGCGTCGGGGGGGACAGTACCGGGGAGCTGTTTTTT,CSVGGDSTGELFF,TRBJ2-2,NA,TRBV29-1,NA
TGTGCCAGCAGTGAATTCGTAATGGACAGCTCCGATCAGCCCCAGCATTTT,CASSEFVMDSSDQPQHF,TRBJ1-5,NA,TRBV6-1,NA
TGTGCCAGCAGCTTAAGTTCCAGGGCCACTGAAGCTTTCTTT,CASSLSSRATEAFF,TRBJ1-1,NA,TRBV7-3,few
TGTGCCTCAAGAGGGGTTTACAATGAGCAGTTCTTC,CASRGVYNEQFF,TRBJ2-1,NA,TRBV10-3,few
TGTGCCAGCAGCCAAGATCGAGGGTACCAAGAGACCCAGTACTTC,CASSQDRGYQETQYF,TRBJ2-5,NA,TRBV4-2,NA
TGTGCCAGCAGCAATAGTCAACCCGCGGCTGGGGGAGGGGTGTTGGGGACTGAAGCTTTCTTT,CASSNSQPAAGGGVLGTEAFF,TRBJ1-1,NA,TRBV3-1,few
TGTGCCAGCAGCATTACAGGGGGACGTTTGGAGACCCAGTACTTC,CASSITGGRLETQYF,TRBJ2-5,TRBD1,TRBV7-9,many
TGTGCCAGCAGCTTGACATATAGCACAGATACGCAGTATTTT,CASSLTYSTDTQYF,TRBJ2-3,NA,TRBV28,NA
TGCAGCGTTGTCGTTACAGGGGGGACTGAAGCTTTCTTT,CSVVVTGGTEAFF,TRBJ1-1,TRBD1,TRBV29-1,few
TGCGCCAGCAGCCAAGGCACCGACCAGGTCAGGGGCTACACCTTC,CASSQGTDQVRGYTF,TRBJ1-2,NA,TRBV4-3,NA
TGTGCTACCGCGCAGGGAAGGGCTTCTGGGGCCAACGTCCTGACTTTC,CATAQGRASGANVLTF,TRBJ2-6,NA,TRBV12-5,NA
TGTGCCAGCAGCCAAGAATTACAGGGACTTTACAATGAGCAGTTCTTC,CASSQELQGLYNEQFF,TRBJ2-1,NA,TRBV14,NA
TGCGCCAGTTGGTTTGGCTCGGAAGCTTTCTTT,CASWFGSEAFF,TRBJ1-1,NA,TRBV4-1,NA
TGTGCCAGCAGGGAAGACGGTAGAGAGACCCAGTACTTC,CASREDGRETQYF,TRBJ2-5,NA,TRBV11-2,few
TGTGCCAGCAGTTTAACTGCCAATGAGCAGTTCTTC,CASSLTANEQFF,TRBJ2-1,NA,TRBV12-3/TRBV12-4,many
TGCGCCAGCAGCCAAGAGGAGGGTCCGACTGAAGCTTTCTTT,CASSQEEGPTEAFF,TRBJ1-1,NA,TRBV4-1,few
TGTGCCAGCAGTACCCTAGCGGGGGGGCCCTACAATGAGCAGTTCTTC,CASSTLAGGPYNEQFF,TRBJ2-1,TRBD2,TRBV25-1,NA
TGTGCCACCAGTTTTTTGCCCTCCTACAATGAGCAGTTCTTC,CATSFLPSYNEQFF,TRBJ2-1,NA,TRBV6-2/TRBV6-3,once
TGTGCCAGTAGTATAGCCAACATTCCCCAGAATGAGCAGTTCTTC,CASSIANIPQNEQFF,TRBJ2-1,NA,TRBV19,NA
TGTGCCAGCAGCGTAGAAGAGGGTTTCACCGGGGAGCTGTTTTTT,CASSVEEGFTGELFF,TRBJ2-2,NA,TRBV9,NA
TGTGCCAGCGTGCGTCCATGGGGAGATACGCAGTATTTT,CASVRPWGDTQYF,TRBJ2-3,NA,TRBV11-2,NA
TGTGCCAGCAGCTTGAGACTAGCGGGAGACAATGAGCAGTTCTTC,CASSLRLAGDNEQFF,TRBJ2-1,TRBD2,TRBV7-3,few
TGTGCCAGCAGCTTGATAACCGGGACTAGCGATTCCCATGAGCAGTTCTTC,CASSLITGTSDSHEQFF,TRBJ2-1,TRBD2,TRBV13,NA
TGTGCCAGCAGCTCTCCTGACTGGGGGGTACAGCCCCAGCATTTT,CASSSPDWGVQPQHF,TRBJ1-5,NA,TRBV7-9,NA
TGTGCCAGCAGTGCAGCCTGGGGTCATGGCTACACCTTC,CASSAAWGHGYTF,TRBJ1-2,NA,TRBV6-2/TRBV6-3,NA
TGTGCCAGCAGCGCGGGGTTTGACAGGGGGTACTACGAGCAGTACTTC,CASSAGFDRGYYEQYF,TRBJ2-7,TRBD1,TRBV9,NA
TGTGCCACCAGTGATTTTGGGTGGGGGCCCGACCATACGCAGTATTTT,CATSDFGWGPDHTQYF,TRBJ2-3,NA,TRBV24-1,NA
TGTGCCAGCTTCCCCCTGACTGATGTTAGCACAGATACGCAGTATTTT,CASFPLTDVSTDTQYF,TRBJ2-3,NA,TRBV27,few
TGTGCAGCGGGGGGACCGAGGCAATCCTATAATTCACCCCTCCACTTT,CAAGGPRQSYNSPLHF,TRBJ1-6,NA,TRBV11-3,NA
TGTGCTAGCAGCCGGGACAGGGGATTGGAGACCCAGTACTTC,CASSRDRGLETQYF,TRBJ2-5,TRBD1,TRBV7-7,few